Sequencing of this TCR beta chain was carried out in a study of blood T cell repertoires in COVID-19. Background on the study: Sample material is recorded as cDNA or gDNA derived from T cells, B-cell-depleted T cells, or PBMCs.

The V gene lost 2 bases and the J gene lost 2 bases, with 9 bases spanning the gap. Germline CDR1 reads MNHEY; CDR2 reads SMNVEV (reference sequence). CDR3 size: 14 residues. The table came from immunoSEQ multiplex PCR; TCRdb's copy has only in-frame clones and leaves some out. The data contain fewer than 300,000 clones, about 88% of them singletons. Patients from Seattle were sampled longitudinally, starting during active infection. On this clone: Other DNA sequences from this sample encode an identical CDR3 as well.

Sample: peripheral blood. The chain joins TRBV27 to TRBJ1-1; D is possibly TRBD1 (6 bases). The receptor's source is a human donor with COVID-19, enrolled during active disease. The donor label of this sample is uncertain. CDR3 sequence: CASSLNRVNTEAFF. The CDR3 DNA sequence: TGTGCCAGCAGTTTAAACAGGGTTAACACTGAAGCTTTCTTT.